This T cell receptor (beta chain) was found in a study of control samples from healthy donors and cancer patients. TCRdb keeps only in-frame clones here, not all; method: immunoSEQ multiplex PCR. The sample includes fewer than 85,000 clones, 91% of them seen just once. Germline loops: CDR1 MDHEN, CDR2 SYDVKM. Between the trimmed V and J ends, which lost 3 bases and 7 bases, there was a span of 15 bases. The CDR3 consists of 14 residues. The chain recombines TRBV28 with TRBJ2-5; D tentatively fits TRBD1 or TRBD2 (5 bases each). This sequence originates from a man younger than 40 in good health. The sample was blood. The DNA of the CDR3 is TGTGCCAGCAGTTTGAGACAGATAAGCGGGACCCAGTACTTC. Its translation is CASSLRQISGTQYF. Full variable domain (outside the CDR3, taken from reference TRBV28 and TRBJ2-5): DVKVTQSSRYLVKRTGEKVFLECVQDMDHENMFWYRQDPGLGLRLIYFSYDVKMKEKGDIPEGYSVSREKKERFSLILESASTNQTSMYLCASSLRQISGTQYFGPGTRLLVL.